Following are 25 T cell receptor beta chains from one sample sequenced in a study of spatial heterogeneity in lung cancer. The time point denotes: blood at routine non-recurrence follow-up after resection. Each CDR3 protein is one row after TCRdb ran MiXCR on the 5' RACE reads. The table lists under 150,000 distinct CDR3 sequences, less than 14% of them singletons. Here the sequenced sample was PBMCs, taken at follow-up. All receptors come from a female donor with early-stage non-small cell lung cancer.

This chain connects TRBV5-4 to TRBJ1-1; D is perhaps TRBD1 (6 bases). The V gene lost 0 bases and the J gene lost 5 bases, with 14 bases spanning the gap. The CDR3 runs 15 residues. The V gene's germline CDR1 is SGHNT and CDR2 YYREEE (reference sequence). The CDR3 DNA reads TGTGCCAGCAGCTTGGACAGGGTAGCGGTAACTGAAGCTTTCTTT. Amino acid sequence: CASSLDRVAVTEAFF.

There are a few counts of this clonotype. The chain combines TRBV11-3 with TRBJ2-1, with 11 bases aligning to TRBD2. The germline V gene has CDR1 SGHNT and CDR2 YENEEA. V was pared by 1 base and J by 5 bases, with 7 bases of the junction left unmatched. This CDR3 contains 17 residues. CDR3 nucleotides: TGTGCCAGCAGCTTAGGCGTAGCGGGAGGGAGAGACAATGAGCAGTTCTTC. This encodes CASSLGVAGGRDNEQFF.

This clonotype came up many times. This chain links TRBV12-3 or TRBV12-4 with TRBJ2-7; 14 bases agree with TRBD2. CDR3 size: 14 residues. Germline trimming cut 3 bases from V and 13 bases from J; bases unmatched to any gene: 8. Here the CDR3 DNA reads TGTGCCAGCAGTTTGGGACTAGCGGGAGAACGTTCCTACTTC. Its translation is CASSLGLAGERSYF.

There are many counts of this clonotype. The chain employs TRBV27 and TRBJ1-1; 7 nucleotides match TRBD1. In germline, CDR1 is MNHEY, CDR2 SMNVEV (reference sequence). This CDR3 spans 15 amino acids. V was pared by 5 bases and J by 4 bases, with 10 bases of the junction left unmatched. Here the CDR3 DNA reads TGTGCCAGCAGTATACCGGGACAGCCTAGCACTGAAGCTTTCTTT. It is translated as CASSIPGQPSTEAFF.

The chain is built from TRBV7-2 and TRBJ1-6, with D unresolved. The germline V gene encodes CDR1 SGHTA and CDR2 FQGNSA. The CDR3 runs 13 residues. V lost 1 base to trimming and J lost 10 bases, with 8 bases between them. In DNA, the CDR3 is TGTGCCAGCAGCTTAGTGGGGAGATCACCCCTCCACTTT. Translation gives CASSLVGRSPLHF.

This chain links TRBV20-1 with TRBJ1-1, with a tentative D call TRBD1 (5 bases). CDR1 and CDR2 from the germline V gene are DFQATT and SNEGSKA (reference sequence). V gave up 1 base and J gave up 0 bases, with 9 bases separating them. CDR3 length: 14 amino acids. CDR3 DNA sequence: TGCAGTGCTAGAGCGGGGACTGTGAACACTGAAGCTTTCTTT. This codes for CSARAGTVNTEAFF.

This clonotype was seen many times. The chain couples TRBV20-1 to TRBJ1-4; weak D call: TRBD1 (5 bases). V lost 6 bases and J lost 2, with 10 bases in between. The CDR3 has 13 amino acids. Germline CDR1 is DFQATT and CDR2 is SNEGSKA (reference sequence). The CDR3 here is CSAIRATNEKLFF. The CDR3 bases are TGCAGTGCCATCAGGGCTACTAATGAAAAACTGTTTTTT.

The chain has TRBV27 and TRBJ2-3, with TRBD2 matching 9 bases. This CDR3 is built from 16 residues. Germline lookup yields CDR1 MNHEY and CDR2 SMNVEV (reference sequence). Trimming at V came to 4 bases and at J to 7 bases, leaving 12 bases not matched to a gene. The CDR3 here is CASSSPSAGGDHTQYF. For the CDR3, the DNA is TGTGCCAGCAGTTCCCCCTCAGCGGGAGGTGATCATACGCAGTATTTT.

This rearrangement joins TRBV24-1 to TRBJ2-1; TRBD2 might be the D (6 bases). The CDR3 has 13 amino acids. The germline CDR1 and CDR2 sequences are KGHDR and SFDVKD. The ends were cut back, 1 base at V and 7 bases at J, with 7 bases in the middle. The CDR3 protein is CATSDFAGNEQFF. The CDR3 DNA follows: TGTGCCACCAGTGATTTTGCGGGGAATGAGCAGTTCTTC.

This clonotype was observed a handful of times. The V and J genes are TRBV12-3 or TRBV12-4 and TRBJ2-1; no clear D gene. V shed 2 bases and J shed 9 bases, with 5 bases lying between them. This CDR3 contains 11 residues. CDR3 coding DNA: TGTGCCAGCAGTTTACGCAGTGAGCAGTTCTTC. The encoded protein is CASSLRSEQFF.

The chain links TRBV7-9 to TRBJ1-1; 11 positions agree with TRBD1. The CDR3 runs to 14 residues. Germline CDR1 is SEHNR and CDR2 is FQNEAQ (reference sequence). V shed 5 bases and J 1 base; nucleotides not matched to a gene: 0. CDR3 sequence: CASSGQGANTEAFF. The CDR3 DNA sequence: TGTGCCAGCAGCGGACAGGGGGCGAACACTGAAGCTTTCTTT. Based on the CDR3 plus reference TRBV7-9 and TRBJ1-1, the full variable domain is DTGVSQNPRHKITKRGQNVTFRCDPISEHNRLYWYRQTLGQGPEFLTYFQNEAQLEKSRLLSDRFSAERPKGSFSTLEIQRTEQGDSAMYLCASSGQGANTEAFFGQGTRLTVV.

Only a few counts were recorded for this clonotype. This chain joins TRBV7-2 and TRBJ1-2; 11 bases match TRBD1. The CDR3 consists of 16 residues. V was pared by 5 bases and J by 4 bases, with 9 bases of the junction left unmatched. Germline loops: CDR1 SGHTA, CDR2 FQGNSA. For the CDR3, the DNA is TGTGCCAGCAGCCCCGGACAGGGGGCTGGAAGCTATGGCTACACCTTC. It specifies CASSPGQGAGSYGYTF. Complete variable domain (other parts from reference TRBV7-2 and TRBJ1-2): GAGVSQSPSNKVTEKGKDVELRCDPISGHTALYWYRQSLGQGLEFLIYFQGNSAPDKSGLPSDRFSAERTGGSVSTLTIQRTQQEDSAVYLCASSPGQGAGSYGYTFGSGTRLTVV.

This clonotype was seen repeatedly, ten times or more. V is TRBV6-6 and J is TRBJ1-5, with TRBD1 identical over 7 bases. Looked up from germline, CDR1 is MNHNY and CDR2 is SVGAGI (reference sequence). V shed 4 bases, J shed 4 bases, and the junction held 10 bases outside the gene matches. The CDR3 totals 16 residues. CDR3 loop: CASSLLTGPKNQPQHF. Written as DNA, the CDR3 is TGTGCCAGCAGTTTGCTGACAGGGCCCAAGAATCAGCCCCAGCATTTT.

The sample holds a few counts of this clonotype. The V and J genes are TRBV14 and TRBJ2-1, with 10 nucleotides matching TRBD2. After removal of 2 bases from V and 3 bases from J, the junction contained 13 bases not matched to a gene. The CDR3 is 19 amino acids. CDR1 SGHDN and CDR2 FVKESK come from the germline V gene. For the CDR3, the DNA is TGTGCCAGCAGCCAAATTTCTAGCGGGAGTTTTGGTCTCTACAATGAGCAGTTCTTC. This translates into CASSQISSGSFGLYNEQFF.

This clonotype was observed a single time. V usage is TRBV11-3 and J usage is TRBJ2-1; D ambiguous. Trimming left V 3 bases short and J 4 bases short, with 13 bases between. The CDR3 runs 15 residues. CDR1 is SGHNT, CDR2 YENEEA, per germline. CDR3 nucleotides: TGTGCCAGCAGCTTCGAACTCAAGGCTTACAATGAGCAGTTCTTC. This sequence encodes CASSFELKAYNEQFF.

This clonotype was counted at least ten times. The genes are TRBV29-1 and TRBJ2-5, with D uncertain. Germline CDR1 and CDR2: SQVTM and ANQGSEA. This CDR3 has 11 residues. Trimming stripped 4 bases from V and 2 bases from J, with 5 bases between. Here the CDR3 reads CSVGQQETQYF. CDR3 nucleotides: TGCAGCGTTGGGCAGCAAGAGACCCAGTACTTC. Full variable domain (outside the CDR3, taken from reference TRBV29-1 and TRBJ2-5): SAVISQKPSRDICQRGTSLTIQCQVDSQVTMMFWYRQQPGQSLTLIATANQGSEATYESGFVIDKFPISRPNLTFSTLTVSNMSPEDSSIYLCSVGQQETQYFGPGTRLLVL.

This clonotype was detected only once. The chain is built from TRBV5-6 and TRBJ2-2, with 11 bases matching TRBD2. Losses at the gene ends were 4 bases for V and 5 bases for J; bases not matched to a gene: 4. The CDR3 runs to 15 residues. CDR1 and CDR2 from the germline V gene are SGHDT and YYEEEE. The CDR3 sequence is CASSPLAGVTGELFF. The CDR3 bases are TGTGCCAGCAGCCCACTAGCGGGAGTGACCGGGGAGCTGTTTTTT.

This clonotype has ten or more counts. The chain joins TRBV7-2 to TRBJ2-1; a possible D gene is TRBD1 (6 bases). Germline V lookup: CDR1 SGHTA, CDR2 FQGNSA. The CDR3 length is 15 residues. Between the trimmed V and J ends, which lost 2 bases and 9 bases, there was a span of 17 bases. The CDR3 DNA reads TGTGCCAGCAGCTTATTTTATTTGGGGGCCGGTGAGCAGTTCTTC. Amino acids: CASSLFYLGAGEQFF.

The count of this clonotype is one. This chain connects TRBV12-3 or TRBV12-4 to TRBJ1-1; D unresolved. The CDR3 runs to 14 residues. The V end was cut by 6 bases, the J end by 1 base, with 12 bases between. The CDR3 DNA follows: TGTGCCAGCAGCACCCCGGGAGCGAACACTGAAGCTTTCTTT. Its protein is CASSTPGANTEAFF.

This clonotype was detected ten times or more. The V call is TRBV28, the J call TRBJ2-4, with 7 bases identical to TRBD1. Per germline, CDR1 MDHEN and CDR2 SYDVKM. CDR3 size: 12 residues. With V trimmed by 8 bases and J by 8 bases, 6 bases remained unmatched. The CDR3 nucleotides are TGTGCCAGCCGACAGGGTTTGGACATTCAGTACTTC. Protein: CASRQGLDIQYF.

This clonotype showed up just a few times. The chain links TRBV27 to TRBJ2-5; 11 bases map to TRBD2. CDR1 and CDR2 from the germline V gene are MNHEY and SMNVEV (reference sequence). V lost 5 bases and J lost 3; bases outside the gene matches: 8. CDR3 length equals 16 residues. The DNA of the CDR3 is TGTGCCAGCAGTCCAGGCCCGGGACTAGCGGAAGAGACCCAGTACTTC. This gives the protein CASSPGPGLAEETQYF.

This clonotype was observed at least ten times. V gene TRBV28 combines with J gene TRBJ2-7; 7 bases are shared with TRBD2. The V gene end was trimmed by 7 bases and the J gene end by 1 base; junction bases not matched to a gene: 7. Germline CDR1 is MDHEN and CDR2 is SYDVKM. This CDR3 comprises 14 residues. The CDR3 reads CASTPRGVSYEQYF. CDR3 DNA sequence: TGTGCCAGCACCCCTCGGGGGGTATCCTACGAGCAGTACTTC.

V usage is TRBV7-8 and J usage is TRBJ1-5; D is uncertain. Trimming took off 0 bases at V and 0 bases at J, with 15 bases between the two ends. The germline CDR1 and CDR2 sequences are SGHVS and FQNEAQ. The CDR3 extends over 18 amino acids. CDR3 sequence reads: CASSLARAGFDSNQPQHF. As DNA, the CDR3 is TGTGCCAGCAGCTTAGCGCGCGCAGGATTCGATAGCAATCAGCCCCAGCATTTT.

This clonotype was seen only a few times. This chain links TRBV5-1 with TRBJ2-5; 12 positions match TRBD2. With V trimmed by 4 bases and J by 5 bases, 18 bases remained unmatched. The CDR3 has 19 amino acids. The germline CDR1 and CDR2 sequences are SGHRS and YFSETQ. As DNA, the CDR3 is TGCGCCAGCAGCCGCGGAATTACTAGCGGGAGGCACAGTGGGGAGACCCAGTACTTC. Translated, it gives CASSRGITSGRHSGETQYF.

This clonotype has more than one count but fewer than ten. The CDR3 loop is CASNAGGSTDTQYF. CDR3 nucleotide sequence: TGTGCCAGCAACGCAGGGGGATCCACAGATACGCAGTATTTT. This chain connects TRBV6-5 to TRBJ2-3; 7 positions match TRBD1. CDR1 is MNHEY and CDR2 is SVGAGI in the germline V gene. This CDR3 is 14 amino acids long. The trim removed 7 bases at V and 2 bases at J, leaving 6 bases unmatched.